This T cell receptor (beta chain) is from a study of Graves' ophthalmopathy and Graves' hyperthyroidism. General study results and limits: Blood samples also showed most expanded thyroid clonotypes exceeding 0.001 frequency.

What supplied the PBMCs was 10 ml of fresh peripheral blood. Amplification targeted the TCR beta CDR3 regions, with RNA transcripts as the source material. First-round RT-PCR used HTBI primers; second-round multiplex PCR followed. TCRdb processed the multiplex PCR reads anew with MiXCR; each CDR3 protein has one entry. The repertoire has about 220,000 distinct CDR3 sequences, 20% to 25% of them found once; the top ten carry roughly 39%. This clonotype has more than one count but fewer than ten. Its cognate antigen is unknown. This clonotype was obtained from a woman aged 50 to 65 with Graves' ophthalmopathy. The material sequenced was peripheral blood.

The CDR3 loop is CASSRTSGRSETQYF. The CDR3 nucleotides read TGTGCCAGCAGCAGAACTAGCGGGAGGTCCGAGACCCAGTACTTC. This sequence joins TRBV12-3 or TRBV12-4 and TRBJ2-5; 12 bases are a match to TRBD2. This CDR3 spans 15 amino acids. V lost 6 bases to trimming and J lost 5 bases; unmatched junction nucleotides: 7.